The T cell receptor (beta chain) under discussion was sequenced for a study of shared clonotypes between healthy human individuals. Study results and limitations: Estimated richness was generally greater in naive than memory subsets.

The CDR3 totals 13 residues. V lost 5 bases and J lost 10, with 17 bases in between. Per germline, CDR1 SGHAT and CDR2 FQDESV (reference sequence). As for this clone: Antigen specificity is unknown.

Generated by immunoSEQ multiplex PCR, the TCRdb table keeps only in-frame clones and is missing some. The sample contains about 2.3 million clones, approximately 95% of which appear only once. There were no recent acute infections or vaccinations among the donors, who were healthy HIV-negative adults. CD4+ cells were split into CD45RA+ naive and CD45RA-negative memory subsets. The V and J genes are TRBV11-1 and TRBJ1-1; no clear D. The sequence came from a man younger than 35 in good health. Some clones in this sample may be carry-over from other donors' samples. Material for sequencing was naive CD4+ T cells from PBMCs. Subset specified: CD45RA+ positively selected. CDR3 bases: TGTGCCAGCAGCCCCGATATGGCCGACGGAGCTTTCTTT. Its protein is CASSPDMADGAFF.